Sequencing of this T cell receptor (beta chain) was carried out in a study of blood T cells in healthy people across ages. Germline assignment: CDR1 SGHRS and CDR2 YFSETQ. This CDR3 has 15 residues. There are a few counts of this clonotype. Primed by a sample-barcoded 5' primer and a J-beta primer mix, a second PCR proceeded for about 6 to 11 cycles. MiXCR, run by TCRdb on the 5' RACE reads, gives a single entry per CDR3 protein. The sample records about 570,000 distinct CDR3 sequences, about 29% being singletons. The same data also contributed to another study, on T cells of mothers and their children.

The rearrangement uses TRBV5-1 and TRBJ2-5, with TRBD2 matching over 10 bases. Gene TRBJ2-1 matches the end of the DNA better, so the J call may be wrong. Sequencing was performed on blood. The source of this sequence is a boy aged 2-15 years in good health. CDR3 sequence (DNA): TGCGCCAGCAGCTCCAGCGGGAGGGTGGTTAATGAGCAGTTCTTC. Protein: CASSSSGRVVNEQFF.